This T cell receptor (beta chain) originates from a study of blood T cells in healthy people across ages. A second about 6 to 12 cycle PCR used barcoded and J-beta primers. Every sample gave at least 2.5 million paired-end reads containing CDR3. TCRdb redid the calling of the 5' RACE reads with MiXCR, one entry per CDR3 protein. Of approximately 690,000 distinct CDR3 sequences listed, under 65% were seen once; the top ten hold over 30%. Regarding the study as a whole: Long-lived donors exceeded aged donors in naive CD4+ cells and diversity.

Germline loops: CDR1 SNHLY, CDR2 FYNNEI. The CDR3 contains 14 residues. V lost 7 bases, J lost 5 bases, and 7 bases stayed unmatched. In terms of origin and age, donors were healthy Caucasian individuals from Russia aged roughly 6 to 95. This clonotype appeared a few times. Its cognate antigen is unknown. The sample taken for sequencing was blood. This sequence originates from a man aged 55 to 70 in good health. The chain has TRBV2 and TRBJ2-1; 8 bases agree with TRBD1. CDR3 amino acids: CASIILDRDNEQFF. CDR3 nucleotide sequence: TGTGCCAGCATTATACTGGACAGGGACAATGAGCAGTTCTTC. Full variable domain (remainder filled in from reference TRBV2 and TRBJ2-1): EPEVTQTPSHQVTQMGQEVILRCVPISNHLYFYWYRQILGQKVEFLVSFYNNEISEKSEIFDDQFSVERPDGSNFTLKIRSTKLEDSAMYFCASIILDRDNEQFFGPGTRLTVL.